The T cell receptor beta chain under discussion was sequenced for a study of blood T cell repertoires in COVID-19. Across the whole study: Acute-phase and convalescent COVID-19 samples originated in the United States, Italy and Spain. In each case, the material was cDNA or gDNA derived from T cells, B-cell-depleted T cells, or PBMCs.

The CDR3 is made up of 13 amino acids. Per the germline V gene, CDR1 is LGHDT and CDR2 is YNNKEL (reference sequence). Between the trimmed V and J ends, which lost 2 bases and 2 bases, there was a span of 6 bases. Authors' processing steps: Researchers report that nucleated cell counts were estimated from reference gene primer amplification. Some clones are missing from TCRdb's copy, which holds only in-frame ones; the method was immunoSEQ multiplex PCR. The V and J calls and clone size were taken over from that table, and D and trimming were inferred from the DNA. In the table there are some 140,000 clones, 85% to 90% of which are singletons.

The V call is TRBV3-1 (or the pseudogene TRBV3-2), the J call TRBJ2-5; no firm D call. The specimen sequenced was peripheral blood. This sequence originates from a man aged 50 to 60 with active or convalescent COVID-19. The CDR3 sequence is CASSQHLQETQYF. The CDR3 region has the DNA TGTGCCAGCAGCCAACACCTACAAGAGACCCAGTACTTC.